This T cell receptor beta chain was recorded in a study of beta chain features in type 1 diabetes. For the study at large: Healthy donors and patients showed comparable age, gender and cell yields.

The investigators reverse transcribed all of the isolated RNA, so they sequenced expressed TCRB transcripts. Measured with immunoSEQ multiplex PCR; TCRdb has only the in-frame clones, and not every one. Of around 150,000 clones in the sample, around 8.6% were seen once. The CDR3 has 16 residues. V dropped 1 base and J dropped 0 bases, with 10 bases sitting between them. Per germline, CDR1 SGHAT and CDR2 FQNNGV. About this clone: Its cognate antigen is unknown.

Findings and limits, study-wide: For Type 1 diabetes patients, all four CD4+ subsets carried TCRB CDR3s that were moderately but significantly shorter. In patients and controls equally, PCR might favor templates that are shorter.

The chain combines TRBV11-2 with TRBJ2-1, with no clear D. The specimen sequenced was central memory CD4+ T cells from blood. The origin of this receptor is a woman between 18 and 29 years old with type 1 diabetes. For the CDR3, the DNA is TGTGCCAGCAGCTTAGGAGTCTCGAGCTCCTACAATGAGCAGTTCTTC. Amino acid sequence: CASSLGVSSSYNEQFF.